The next 7 T cell receptor beta chains were all read from a single sample in a study of blood T cell repertoires in COVID-19. The data were produced by immunoSEQ multiplex PCR, yet TCRdb's version contains in-frame clones alone and is incomplete. The data hold about 91,000 clones, with 88% observed a single time. Sequenced sample: peripheral blood. Source of these receptors: a woman in her seventies with acute or convalescent COVID-19.

Regarding this clone: At one of its ends the junction is not consistent with the germline gene, which may arise from a read error. The V gene is TRBV7-7, the J gene TRBJ2-2, with D perhaps TRBD1 (5 bases). The CDR3 runs 17 residues. Germline V gene data show CDR1 as SSHAT and CDR2 as FNYEAQ (reference sequence). As DNA, the CDR3 is TGTGCTAGCAGCCCAAAGGGGAAGAAAGCGAACACCGGGGAGCTGTTTTTT. Its protein is CASSPKGKKANTGELFF.

The gene calls are TRBV10-2 and TRBJ2-7, with D possibly matching TRBD2 (6 bases). Germline V CDR1 and CDR2: WSHSY, SAAADI. V was shortened by 9 bases and J by 0 bases, with 18 bases between the two germline ends. This CDR3 is built from 15 residues. The CDR3 nucleotides are TGCGCCAGGACGGAGGGCAGCGACGACTCCTACGAGCAGTACTTC. Its protein is CARTEGSDDSYEQYF.

The gene calls are TRBV9 and TRBJ2-3; 9 bases match TRBD1. With 3 bases clipped from V and 0 bases from J, the junction kept 17 bases outside the gene matches. The length of the CDR3 is 20 residues. Germline V lookup: CDR1 SGDLS, CDR2 YYNGEE. The CDR3 protein is CASSGQGQGLPQPSTDTQYF. Written as DNA, the CDR3 is TGTGCCAGCAGCGGGCAGGGACAGGGACTACCTCAACCCAGCACAGATACGCAGTATTTT.

This clone was recorded only once. J is TRBJ2-7 and V is TRBV3-1 (or the pseudogene TRBV3-2); 9 positions match TRBD2. The germline V gene has CDR1 LGHDT and CDR2 YNNKEL (reference sequence). The CDR3 length is 13 residues. After removal of 10 bases from V and 2 bases from J, the junction contained 6 bases not matched to a gene. The CDR3 here is CATRGLATYEQYF. The CDR3 DNA reads as TGTGCCACCCGGGGACTAGCCACCTACGAGCAGTACTTC.

This clone was recorded many times. The V call is TRBV4-1, the J call TRBJ1-3; D is unclear. CDR3 length: 17 residues. Germline loops: CDR1 MGHRA, CDR2 YSYEKL. Trimming removed 0 bases at V and 0 bases at J, with 12 bases between. CDR3 sequence: CASSQDQRITSGNTIYF. CDR3 nucleotide sequence: TGCGCCAGCAGCCAAGATCAGCGAATCACCTCTGGAAACACCATATATTTT.

This clone appeared a single time. CDR3 residues: CASSLPQGGGTNEKLFF. CDR3 DNA sequence: TGTGCCAGCAGCTTGCCCCAGGGGGGTGGTACTAATGAAAAACTGTTTTTT. The J gene is TRBJ1-4, the V gene TRBV3-1 (or the pseudogene TRBV3-2), with 7 bases that match TRBD1. CDR3 length: 17 amino acids. From germline, CDR1 is LGHDT and CDR2 YNNKEL (reference sequence). With 5 bases clipped from V and 2 bases from J, the junction kept 11 bases outside the gene matches.

The rearrangement uses TRBV19 and TRBJ2-7, with 8 positions matching TRBD2. Germline V CDR1 and CDR2: LNHDA, SQIVND (reference sequence). Trimming removed 3 bases from V and 1 base from J; junction bases left unmatched: 14. The CDR3 runs 18 residues. The DNA for the CDR3 is TGTGCCAGTAGTATTAGAATCGGGAGGGGTTGGACTTCCTACGAGCAGTACTTC. Translation: CASSIRIGRGWTSYEQYF.